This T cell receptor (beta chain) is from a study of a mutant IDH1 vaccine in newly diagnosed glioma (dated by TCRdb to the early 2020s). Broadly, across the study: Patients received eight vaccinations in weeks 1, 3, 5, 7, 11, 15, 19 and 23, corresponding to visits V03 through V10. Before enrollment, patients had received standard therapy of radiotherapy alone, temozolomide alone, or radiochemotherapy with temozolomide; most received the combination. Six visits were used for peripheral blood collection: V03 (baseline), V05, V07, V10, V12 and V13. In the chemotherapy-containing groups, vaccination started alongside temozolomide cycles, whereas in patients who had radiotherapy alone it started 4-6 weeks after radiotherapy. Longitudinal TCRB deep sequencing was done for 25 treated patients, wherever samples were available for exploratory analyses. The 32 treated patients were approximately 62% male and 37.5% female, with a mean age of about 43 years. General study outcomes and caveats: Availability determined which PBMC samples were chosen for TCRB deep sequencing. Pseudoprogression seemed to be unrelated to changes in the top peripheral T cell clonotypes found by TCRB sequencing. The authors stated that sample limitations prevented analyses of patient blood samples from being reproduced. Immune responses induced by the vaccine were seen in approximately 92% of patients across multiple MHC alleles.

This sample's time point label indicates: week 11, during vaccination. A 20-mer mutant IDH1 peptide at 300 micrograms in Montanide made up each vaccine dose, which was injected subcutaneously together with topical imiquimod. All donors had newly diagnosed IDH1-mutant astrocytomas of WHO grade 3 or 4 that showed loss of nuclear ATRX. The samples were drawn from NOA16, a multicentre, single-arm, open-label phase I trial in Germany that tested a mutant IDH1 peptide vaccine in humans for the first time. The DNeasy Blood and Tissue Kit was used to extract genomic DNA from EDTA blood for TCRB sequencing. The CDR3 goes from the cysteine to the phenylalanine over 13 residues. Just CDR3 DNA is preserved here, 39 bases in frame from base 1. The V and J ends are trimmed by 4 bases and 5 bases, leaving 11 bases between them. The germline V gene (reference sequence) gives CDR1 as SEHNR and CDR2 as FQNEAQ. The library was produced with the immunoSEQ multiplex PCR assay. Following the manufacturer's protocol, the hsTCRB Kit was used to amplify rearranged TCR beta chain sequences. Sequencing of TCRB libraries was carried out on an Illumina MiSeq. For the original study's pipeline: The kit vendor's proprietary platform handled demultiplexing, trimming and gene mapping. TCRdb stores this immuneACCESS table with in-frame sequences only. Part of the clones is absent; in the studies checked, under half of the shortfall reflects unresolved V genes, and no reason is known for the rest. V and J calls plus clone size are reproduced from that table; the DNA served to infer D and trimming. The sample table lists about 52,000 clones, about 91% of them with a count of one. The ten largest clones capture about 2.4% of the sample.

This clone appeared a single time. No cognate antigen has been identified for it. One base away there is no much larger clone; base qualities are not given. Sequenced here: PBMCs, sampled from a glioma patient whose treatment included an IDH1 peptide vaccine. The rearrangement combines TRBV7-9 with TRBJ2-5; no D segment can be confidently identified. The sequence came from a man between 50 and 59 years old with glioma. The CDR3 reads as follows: CASSSLSEETQYF. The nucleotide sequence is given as TGTGCCAGCAGCTCTCTGTCCGAGGAGACCCAGTACTTC.